This T cell receptor beta chain is from a study of cytotoxic CD8 clonotypes in ibrutinib-treated CLL. Study in general: The samples contained 255,043 productive templates on average. They also contained an average of 94,082 productive rearrangements. Study-wide results and limits: Clonality increased with ibrutinib response but returned toward baseline at progression. The clonality rise at ibrutinib response reflected private clonotype expansion.

Germline values: CDR1 ENHRY, CDR2 SYGVKD. The CDR3 contains 17 residues. V was cut by 0 bases and J by 3 bases, with 15 bases left in between. Here immunoSEQ multiplex PCR was the method, and the copy in TCRdb shows in-frame clones only, minus some. The profile shows about 26,000 clones, 85% of them singletons. As to this clone: Its antigen is as yet unknown.

This sequence joins TRBV10-3 and TRBJ1-5; possibly TRBD1 for D (5 bases). This clonotype was obtained from a human donor with chronic lymphocytic leukemia. The material sequenced was PBMCs, taken after 24 months of ibrutinib treatment. The CDR3 reads CAISESKVARVNQPQHF. The CDR3 DNA reads TGTGCCATCAGTGAGTCTAAAGTCGCCAGGGTCAATCAGCCCCAGCATTTT.